The sequence of this TCR beta chain was determined in a study of CD4 T cells in relation to SARS-CoV-2 and coronaviruses. Study overall: PBMCs were cultured with antigen for less than twelve days before TCR beta sequencing. Crossreactive spike epitopes shared across donors were mapped to their HLA restriction. Findings of the study overall: Pre-pandemic and post-infection samples never came from the same donor. Approximately 65% of donors had memory CD4+ clonotypes crossrecognizing SARS-CoV-2 and common cold coronavirus spike.

V was pared by 5 bases and J by 5 bases, with 7 bases of the junction left unmatched. CDR1 and CDR2 (germline): SGHVS, FQNEAQ. CDR3 size: 14 residues. The method was immunoSEQ multiplex PCR; TCRdb's version includes in-frame clones alone and lacks a portion of them. The sample has around 25,000 clones, around 78% seen once. Before the COVID-19 pandemic, during about 2010-2018, CD4+ T cells were taken from unexposed donors. CD4+ T cells were isolated from the cells after more than nine days of culture. Points on this clone: The antigen is undetermined.

Sequences were obtained from CD4+ T cells from PBMCs, cultured in vitro. The chain has TRBV7-8 and TRBJ1-2, with 8 bases fitting TRBD1. The clonotype originates from a human donor in good health. The CDR3 here is CASSRDRGSYGYTF. Written as DNA, the CDR3 is TGTGCCAGCAGCCGTGACAGGGGTTCTTATGGCTACACCTTC.